This is a list of T cell receptor beta chains from one sample in a study of CD8+ T cells in alopecia areata. The method was immunoSEQ multiplex PCR; TCRdb's version includes in-frame clones alone and lacks a portion of them. This sample carries about 200,000 clones, 58% of them seen once, and the ten largest clones take 5% to 6%. Sequences were derived from CD4+ T cells sorted from blood, sampled at week 24, from a patient treated with tofacitinib. These receptors originate from a human donor with alopecia areata. Both conserved end residues are part of each CDR3. The D gene is left open where the match is weak. Clone size is given for some rows only: seen once, a few or many times, or a class if the clone is expanded.

D	J	size	V	length	DNA	CDR3
-	TRBJ1-1	-	TRBV4-2	17	TGTGCCAGCAGCCAAGATAAGTCCGGGGGCGCGGACACTGAAGCTTTCTTT	CASSQDKSGGADTEAFF
-	TRBJ2-6	-	TRBV27	15	TGTGCCAGCAGTGCAATGGGTTCTGGGGCCAACGTCCTGACTTTC	CASSAMGSGANVLTF
-	TRBJ1-1	few	TRBV7-9	13	TGTGCCAGCAGCTTCATGATGAACACTGAAGCTTTCTTT	CASSFMMNTEAFF
-	TRBJ2-1	-	TRBV4-1	14	TGCGCCAGCAGCCAAAGGGGACTTAACAATGAGCAGTTCTTC	CASSQRGLNNEQFF
TRBD1	TRBJ1-6	-	TRBV5-1	14	TGCGCCAGCAGCTTAAACAGGGGTAATTCACCCCTCCACTTT	CASSLNRGNSPLHF
-	TRBJ2-7	many	TRBV4-3	13	TGCGCCAGCAGCCAAACTCGAGTCTCCGAGCAGTACTTC	CASSQTRVSEQYF
-	TRBJ1-1	few	TRBV4-3	14	TGCGCCAGCAGCCAAGTTGGGGGTAACACTGAAGCTTTCTTT	CASSQVGGNTEAFF
TRBD1	TRBJ2-7	-	TRBV5-1	18	TGCGCCCCTCTGAATCCGTCCCACCGCGGGACAGGGTTATACGAGCAGTACTTC	CAPLNPSHRGTGLYEQYF
-	TRBJ1-2	-	TRBV9	16	TGTGCCAGCAGCGTAGGCGGGGGGGTTGATGTTTCGGGCTACACCTTC	CASSVGGGVDVSGYTF
TRBD1	TRBJ1-1	few	TRBV27	16	TGTGCCAGCAGTTTCGAGACAGGGGGTGGAATGGGGCGAGCTTTCTTT	CASSFETGGGMGRAFF
-	TRBJ2-4	many	TRBV7-9	12	TGTGCCAGCAGTCAAAACAAAAACATTCAGTACTTC	CASSQNKNIQYF
TRBD1	TRBJ2-1	-	TRBV6-5	14	TGTGCCAGCCGAAGTGGGACAGGGGTCAATGAGCAGTTCTTC	CASRSGTGVNEQFF
-	TRBJ1-6	-	TRBV5-4	17	TGTGCCAGCAGCTTGGAACGGTCAGGCGCCTCTAATTCACCCCTCCACTTT	CASSLERSGASNSPLHF
TRBD1	TRBJ1-4	-	TRBV5-4	14	TGTGCCAGCAGCTTGCGACAGGGGAATGAAAAACTGTTTTTT	CASSLRQGNEKLFF
-	TRBJ1-1	-	TRBV6-5	11	TGTGCCAGCAAGGGGAACACTGAAGCTTTCTTT	CASKGNTEAFF
TRBD2	TRBJ2-5	-	TRBV4-3	14	TGCGCCAGCAGTTTAGCGGGATCGGGGGGGACCCAGTACTTC	CASSLAGSGGTQYF
-	TRBJ1-2	-	TRBV5-1	14	TGCGCCAGCAGCTTTAAGACGGAGAACTATGGCTACACCTTC	CASSFKTENYGYTF
-	TRBJ1-2	-	TRBV7-3	14	TGTGCCAGCAGCCCCGACCAGCGGGGCTATGGCTACACCTTC	CASSPDQRGYGYTF
TRBD1	TRBJ1-5	-	TRBV2	16	TGTGCCAGCAGTGAACAAGGGACAGGGGGGGAGTGGCCCCAGCATTTT	CASSEQGTGGEWPQHF
-	TRBJ2-3	-	TRBV2	18	TGTGCCAGCCACAACCCTGCGGGTCAAGTTGTCAGCACAGATACGCAGTATTTT	CASHNPAGQVVSTDTQYF
-	TRBJ2-1	-	TRBV30	12	TGTGCCTGGAGTGTAAAGGGGAATGAGCAGTTCTTC	CAWSVKGNEQFF
TRBD1	TRBJ1-2	-	TRBV6-1	14	TGTGCCAGCAGTTCCCTCCGGGACAGGGATGGCTACACCTTC	CASSSLRDRDGYTF
-	TRBJ2-6	many	TRBV2	15	TGTGCCAGCAGTGAGTCCGGGGTTGGGGCCAACGTCCTGACTTTC	CASSESGVGANVLTF
-	TRBJ2-3	-	TRBV7-2	15	TGTGCCAGCAGCTTAGTCGGCGGGGAGAGAGATACGCAGTATTTT	CASSLVGGERDTQYF
-	TRBJ2-5	-	TRBV29-1	10	TGCAGCGTTGGTTCGGAGACCCAGTACTTC	CSVGSETQYF
-	TRBJ2-1	-	TRBV30	13	TGTGCCTGGAGTAAGGGGACCTACAATGAGCAGTTCTTC	CAWSKGTYNEQFF
TRBD1	TRBJ2-1	-	TRBV18	15	TGTGCCAGCTCATTACGACAGGGTCAGCGGAATGAGCAGTTCTTC	CASSLRQGQRNEQFF
-	TRBJ2-5	-	TRBV20-1	11	TGCAGTGCTAGAACAGAAGAGACCCAGTACTTC	CSARTEETQYF
TRBD1	TRBJ2-6	-	TRBV19	15	TGTGCCAGTATGGCAGGGGGCTCTGGGGCCAACGTCCTGACTTTC	CASMAGGSGANVLTF
TRBD1	TRBJ2-1	few	TRBV6-5	15	TGTGCCAGCAGACGACAGGGGGCGAGATATCATGAGCAGTTCTTC	CASRRQGARYHEQFF
TRBD1	TRBJ1-2	-	TRBV4-3	13	TGCGCCAGCAGCCAAGTTACAGGGGATGGCTACACCTTC	CASSQVTGDGYTF
-	TRBJ2-5	-	TRBV20-1	11	TGCAGTGCTAGATACTCGGAGACCCAGTACTTC	CSARYSETQYF
TRBD1	TRBJ2-2	-	TRBV5-6	17	TGTGCCAGCAGCTTGGGGGCGGACAGGGGAGGCACCGGGGAGCTGTTTTTT	CASSLGADRGGTGELFF
TRBD2	TRBJ2-1	medium-sized	TRBV28	13	TGTGCCAGCAGATTAGCGGGAGACAATGAGCAGTTCTTC	CASRLAGDNEQFF
-	TRBJ2-6	few	TRBV15	13	TGTGCCACTCGGGACTCTGGGGCCAACGTCCTGACTTTC	CATRDSGANVLTF
TRBD1	TRBJ1-5	-	TRBV6-1	15	TGTGCCAGCAATCCAGTGGGGACAGACAATCAGCCCCAGCATTTT	CASNPVGTDNQPQHF
-	TRBJ2-5	-	TRBV14	15	TGTGCCAGCAGCCAAACCAGGGGCGGACAAGAGACCCAGTACTTC	CASSQTRGGQETQYF
TRBD1	TRBJ2-7	-	TRBV29-1	12	TGCAGCGTTGGATCACAGGGGTACGAGCAGTACTTC	CSVGSQGYEQYF
-	TRBJ1-5	-	TRBV6-9	14	TGTGCCAGCAGTTACGGGCCGAGGAATCAGCCCCAGCATTTT	CASSYGPRNQPQHF
TRBD2	TRBJ2-2	-	TRBV11-2	18	TGTGCCAGCAGCTGGACTAGCGGGGGACCCACGAACACCGGGGAGCTGTTTTTT	CASSWTSGGPTNTGELFF
-	TRBJ2-3	-	TRBV2	14	TGTGCCAGCAGTGAGGAGGGAGCCACAGATACGCAGTATTTT	CASSEEGATDTQYF
TRBD1	TRBJ1-2	-	TRBV25-1	14	TGTGCCAGCAGTGCGGACAGGCTGGGTGATGGCTACACCTTC	CASSADRLGDGYTF
-	TRBJ1-6	-	TRBV4-2	15	TGTGCCAGCAGCCCGCCCGGACAGTTAAATTCACCCCTCCACTTT	CASSPPGQLNSPLHF
TRBD2	TRBJ2-4	many	TRBV28	16	TGTGCCAGCAGCGGGACGCGCGGGGGAGCCGGGGGCATTCAGTACTTC	CASSGTRGGAGGIQYF
-	TRBJ1-1	-	TRBV6-5	14	TGTGCCAGCAGTCAACCCCCGGGGGTTACTGAAGCTTTCTTT	CASSQPPGVTEAFF
-	TRBJ2-7	-	TRBV5-1	13	TGCGCCAGCAGCCCCACGACACAAGGCGAGCAGTACTTC	CASSPTTQGEQYF
-	TRBJ2-7	-	TRBV5-6	15	TGTGCCAGCAGCTTGGTGGGGGGAGGTTCCTACGAGCAGTACTTC	CASSLVGGGSYEQYF
-	TRBJ2-7	few	TRBV4-2	15	TGTGCCAGCAGCCAACCCGACGGGGAAGGCTACGAGCAGTACTTC	CASSQPDGEGYEQYF
-	TRBJ2-1	-	TRBV7-2	12	TGTGCCAGCAGTTATAGAGAGGGTGAGCAGTTCTTC	CASSYREGEQFF
-	TRBJ1-2	few	TRBV7-9	11	TGTGCCAGCAGCTTAGGGGACGGCTACACCTTC	CASSLGDGYTF
-	TRBJ2-1	-	TRBV4-3	14	TGCGCCAGCAGCCAAAGGGGATCCTACAATGAGCAGTTCTTC	CASSQRGSYNEQFF
-	TRBJ2-5	-	TRBV5-1	14	TGCGCCAGCAGCTTCCAGGATTTACAAGAGACCCAGTACTTC	CASSFQDLQETQYF
-	TRBJ2-4	few	TRBV5-1	13	TGCGCCAGCAGCTTGGAATGGGAAAACATTCAGTACTTC	CASSLEWENIQYF
TRBD1	TRBJ2-7	few	TRBV30	16	TGTGCCTGGAGTGTCCGTGCCGGGACAGGGGACAACGAGCAGTACTTC	CAWSVRAGTGDNEQYF
-	TRBJ2-3	once	TRBV9	14	TGTGCCAGCAGCGTAGTCCAGGCCACAGATACGCAGTATTTT	CASSVVQATDTQYF
-	TRBJ1-3	few	TRBV28	13	TGTGCCAGCAGCCGATACTCTGGAAACACCATATATTTT	CASSRYSGNTIYF
-	TRBJ2-7	-	TRBV14	12	TGTGCCAGCGGAAGGACAGCCTACGAGCAGTACTTC	CASGRTAYEQYF
-	TRBJ2-5	once	TRBV27	16	TGTGCCAGCAGTCCGAAATACAGGGTCGTACAAGAGACCCAGTACTTC	CASSPKYRVVQETQYF
TRBD1	TRBJ2-3	few	TRBV5-1	15	TGCGCCAGCAGCCTAGACGGGACAGGCGGGGATACGCAGTATTTT	CASSLDGTGGDTQYF
-	TRBJ1-1	-	TRBV7-2	16	TGTGCCAGCAGCCAGAGGGTGGGCGGTTTGTACACTGAAGCTTTCTTT	CASSQRVGGLYTEAFF